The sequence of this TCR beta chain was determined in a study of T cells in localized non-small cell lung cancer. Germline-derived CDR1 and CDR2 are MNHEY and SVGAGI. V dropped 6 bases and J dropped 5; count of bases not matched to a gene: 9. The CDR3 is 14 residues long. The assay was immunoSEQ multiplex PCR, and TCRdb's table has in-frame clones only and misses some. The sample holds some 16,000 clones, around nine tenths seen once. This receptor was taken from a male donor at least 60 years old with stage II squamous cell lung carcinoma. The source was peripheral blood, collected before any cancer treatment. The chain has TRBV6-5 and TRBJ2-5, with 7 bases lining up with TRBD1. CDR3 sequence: CASRNRGPWETQYF. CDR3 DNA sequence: TGTGCCAGCAGGAACAGGGGCCCTTGGGAGACCCAGTACTTC.